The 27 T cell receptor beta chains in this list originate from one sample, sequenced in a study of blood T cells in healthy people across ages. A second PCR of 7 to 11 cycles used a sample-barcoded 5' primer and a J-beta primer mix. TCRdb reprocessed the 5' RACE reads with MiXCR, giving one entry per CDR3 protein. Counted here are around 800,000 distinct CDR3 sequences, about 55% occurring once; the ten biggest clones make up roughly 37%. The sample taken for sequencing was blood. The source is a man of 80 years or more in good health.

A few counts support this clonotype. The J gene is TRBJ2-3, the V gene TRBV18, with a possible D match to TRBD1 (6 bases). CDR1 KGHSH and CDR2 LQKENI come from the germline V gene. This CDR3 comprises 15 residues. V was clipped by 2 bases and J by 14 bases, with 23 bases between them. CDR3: CASSPGTLTAVYAYF. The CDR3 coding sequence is TGTGCCAGCTCACCAGGGACACTCACCGCCGTATACGCGTATTTT.

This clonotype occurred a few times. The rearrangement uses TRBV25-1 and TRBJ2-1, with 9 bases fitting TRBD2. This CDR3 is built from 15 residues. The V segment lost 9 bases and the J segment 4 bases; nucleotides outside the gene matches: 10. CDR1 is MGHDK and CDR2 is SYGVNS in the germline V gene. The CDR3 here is CASANSGRPYNEQFF. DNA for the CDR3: TGTGCCAGTGCGAATAGCGGGAGACCTTACAATGAGCAGTTCTTC.

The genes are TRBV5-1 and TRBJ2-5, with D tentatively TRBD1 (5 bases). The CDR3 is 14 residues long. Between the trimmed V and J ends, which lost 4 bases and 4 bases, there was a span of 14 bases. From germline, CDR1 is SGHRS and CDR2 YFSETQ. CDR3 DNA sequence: TGCGCCAGCAGCCCGCAAGGGGCTCTAGAGACCCAGTACTTC. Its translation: CASSPQGALETQYF. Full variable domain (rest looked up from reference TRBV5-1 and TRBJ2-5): KAGVTQTPRYLIKTRGQQVTLSCSPISGHRSVSWYQQTPGQGLQFLFEYFSETQRNKGNFPGRFSGRQFSNSRSEMNVSTLELGDSALYLCASSPQGALETQYFGPGTRLLVL.

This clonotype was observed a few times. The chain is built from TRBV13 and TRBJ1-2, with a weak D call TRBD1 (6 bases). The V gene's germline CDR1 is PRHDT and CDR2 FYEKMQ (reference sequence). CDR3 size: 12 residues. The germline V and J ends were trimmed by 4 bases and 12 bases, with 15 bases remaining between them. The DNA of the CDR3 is TGTGCCAGCAGCTCCGCGACGGAGGGGGACACCTTC. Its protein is CASSSATEGDTF.

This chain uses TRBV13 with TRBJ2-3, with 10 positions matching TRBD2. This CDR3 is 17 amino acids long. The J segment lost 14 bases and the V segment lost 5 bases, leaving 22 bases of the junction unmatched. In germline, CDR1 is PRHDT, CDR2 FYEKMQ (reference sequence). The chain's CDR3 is CASSRLSLAGEHRYAYF. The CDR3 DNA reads TGTGCCAGCAGCCGCCTAAGTCTAGCGGGAGAGCACAGATACGCGTATTTT.

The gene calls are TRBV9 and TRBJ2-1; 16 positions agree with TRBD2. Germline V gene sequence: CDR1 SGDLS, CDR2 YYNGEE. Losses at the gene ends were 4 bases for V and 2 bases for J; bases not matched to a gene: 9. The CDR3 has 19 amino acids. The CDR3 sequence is CASSPPGLAGGGAYNEQFF. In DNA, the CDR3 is TGTGCCAGCAGCCCCCCGGGACTAGCGGGAGGGGGGGCCTACAATGAGCAGTTCTTC.

The CDR3 is CASSVEGTDYGYTF. CDR3 bases: TGTGCCAGCAGCGTAGAAGGGACGGACTATGGCTACACCTTC. The chain couples TRBV9 to TRBJ1-2; D perhaps matches TRBD1 (5 bases). CDR1 and CDR2 from the germline V gene are SGDLS and YYNGEE. This CDR3 region has 14 residues. Trimming removed 0 bases from V and 3 bases from J, with 9 bases in between.

The CDR3 loop reads CASTIGTGGYTF. CDR3 nucleotides: TGTGCCAGCACTATTGGGACGGGTGGCTACACCTTC. This chain uses TRBV2 with TRBJ1-2; maybe TRBD1 (5 bases). CDR3 size: 12 residues. V lost 7 bases and J 7 bases, leaving 13 bases between the germline ends. Germline-derived CDR1 and CDR2 are SNHLY and FYNNEI.

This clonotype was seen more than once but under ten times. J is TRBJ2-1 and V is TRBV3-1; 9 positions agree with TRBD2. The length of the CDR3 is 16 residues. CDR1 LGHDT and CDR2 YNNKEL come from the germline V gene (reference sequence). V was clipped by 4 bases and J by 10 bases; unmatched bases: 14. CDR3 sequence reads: CASSPRMSGRPSEQFF. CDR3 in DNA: TGTGCCAGCAGCCCACGAATGAGCGGGAGGCCATCGGAGCAGTTCTTC.

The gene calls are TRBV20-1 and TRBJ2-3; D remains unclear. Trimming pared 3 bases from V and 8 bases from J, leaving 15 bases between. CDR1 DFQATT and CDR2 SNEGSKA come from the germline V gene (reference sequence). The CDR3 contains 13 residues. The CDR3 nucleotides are TGCAGTGCTAGGGCCTCAAATGATGGTACGCAGTATTTT. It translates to CSARASNDGTQYF.

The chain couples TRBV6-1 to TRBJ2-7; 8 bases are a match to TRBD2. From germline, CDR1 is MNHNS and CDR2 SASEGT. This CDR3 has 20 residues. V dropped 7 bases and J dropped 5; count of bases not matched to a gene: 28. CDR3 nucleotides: TGTGCCAGCACCAAAATTAGACCCGGGACTAGTGGGTCCGGGTTCAACGAGCAGTACTTC. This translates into CASTKIRPGTSGSGFNEQYF.

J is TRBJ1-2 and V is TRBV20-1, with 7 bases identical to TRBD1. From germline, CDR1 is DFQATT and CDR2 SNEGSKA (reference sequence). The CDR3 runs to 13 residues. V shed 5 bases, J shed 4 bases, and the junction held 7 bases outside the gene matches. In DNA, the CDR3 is TGCAGTGCTGCCAGGACAGGAGGCTATGGCTACACCTTC. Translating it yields CSAARTGGYGYTF.

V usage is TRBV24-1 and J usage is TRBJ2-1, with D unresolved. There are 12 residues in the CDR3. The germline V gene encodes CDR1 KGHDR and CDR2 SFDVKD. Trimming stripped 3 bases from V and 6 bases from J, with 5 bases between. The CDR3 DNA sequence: TGTGCCACCAGTGATGATTTCAATGAGCAGTTCTTC. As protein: CATSDDFNEQFF.

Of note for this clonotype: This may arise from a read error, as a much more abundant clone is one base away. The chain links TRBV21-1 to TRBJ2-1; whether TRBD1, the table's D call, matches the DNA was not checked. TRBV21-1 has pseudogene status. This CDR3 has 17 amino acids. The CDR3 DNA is TGTGTCAGCAGCAAAGGCTTGGCAGGGGGGGCCTACAATGAGCAGTTCTTC. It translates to CVSSKGLAGGAYNEQFF.

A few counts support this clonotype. CDR3 sequence: CASSLGLAGGTSTETQYF. In DNA, the CDR3 is TGCGCCAGCAGCTTGGGACTAGCGGGAGGGACGTCGACCGAGACCCAGTACTTC. The chain has TRBV5-1 and TRBJ2-5; 14 nucleotides match TRBD2. The V gene end was trimmed by 0 bases and the J gene end by 5 bases; junction bases not matched to a gene: 9. CDR1 is SGHRS and CDR2 is YFSETQ in the germline V gene. CDR3 length equals 18 residues.

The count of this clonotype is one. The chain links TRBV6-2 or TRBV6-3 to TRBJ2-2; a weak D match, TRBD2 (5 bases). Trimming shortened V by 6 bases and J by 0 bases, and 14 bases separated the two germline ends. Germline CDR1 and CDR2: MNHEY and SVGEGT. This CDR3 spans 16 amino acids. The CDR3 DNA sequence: TGTGCCAGCAGATTCGGACTGACGGCGAACACCGGGGAGCTGTTTTTT. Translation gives CASRFGLTANTGELFF.

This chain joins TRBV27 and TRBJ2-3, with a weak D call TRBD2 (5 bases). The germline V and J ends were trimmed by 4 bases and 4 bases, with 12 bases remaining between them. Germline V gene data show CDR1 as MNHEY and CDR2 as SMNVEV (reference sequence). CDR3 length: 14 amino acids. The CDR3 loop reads CASSSLVPPDTQYF. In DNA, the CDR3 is TGTGCCAGCAGTTCACTAGTGCCACCAGATACGCAGTATTTT.

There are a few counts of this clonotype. CDR3 protein: CATATESKQFF. CDR3 nucleotide sequence: TGTGCCACCGCCACAGAGTCCAAGCAGTTCTTC. This rearrangement joins TRBV15 to TRBJ2-1; the D is unclear. Germline CDR1 and CDR2: LNHNV and YYDKDF (reference sequence). The CDR3 extends over 11 amino acids. V was clipped by 8 bases and J by 11 bases, with 13 bases between them.

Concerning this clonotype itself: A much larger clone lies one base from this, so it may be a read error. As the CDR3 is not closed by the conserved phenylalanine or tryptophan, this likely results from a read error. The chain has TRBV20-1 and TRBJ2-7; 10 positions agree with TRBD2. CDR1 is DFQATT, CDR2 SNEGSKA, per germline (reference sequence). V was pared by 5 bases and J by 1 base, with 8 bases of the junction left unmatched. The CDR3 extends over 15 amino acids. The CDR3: CSAPVPSGGSYEQYL. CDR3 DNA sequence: TGCAGTGCTCCAGTCCCTAGCGGGGGATCCTACGAGCAGTACCTC.

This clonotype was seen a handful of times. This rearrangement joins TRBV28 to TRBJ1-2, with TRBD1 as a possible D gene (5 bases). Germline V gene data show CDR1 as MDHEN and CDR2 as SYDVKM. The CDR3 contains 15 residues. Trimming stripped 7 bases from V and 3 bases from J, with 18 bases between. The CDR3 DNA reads TGTGCCAGCACCCACGGCGGGGACGGATACTATGGCTACACCTTC. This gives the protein CASTHGGDGYYGYTF.

The chain's CDR3 is CSVESRTGGTQYF. For the CDR3, the DNA is TGCAGCGTTGAGTCCAGGACAGGTGGGACCCAGTACTTC. V and J are TRBV29-1 and TRBJ2-5; TRBD1 aligns across 7 bases. The CDR3 runs 13 residues. Per the germline V gene, CDR1 is SQVTM and CDR2 is ANQGSEA. V trimming: 3 bases; J trimming: 7 bases; junction bases outside the gene matches: 8. The whole variable domain, filled in from reference TRBV29-1 and TRBJ2-5, reads SAVISQKPSRDICQRGTSLTIQCQVDSQVTMMFWYRQQPGQSLTLIATANQGSEATYESGFVIDKFPISRPNLTFSTLTVSNMSPEDSSIYLCSVESRTGGTQYFGPGTRLLVL.

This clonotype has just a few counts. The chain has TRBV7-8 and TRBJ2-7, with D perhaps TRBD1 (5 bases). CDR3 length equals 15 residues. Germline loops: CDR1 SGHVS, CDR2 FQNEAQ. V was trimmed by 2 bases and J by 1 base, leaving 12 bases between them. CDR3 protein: CASSLQGNPSYEQYF. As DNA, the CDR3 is TGTGCCAGCAGCTTACAGGGCAACCCGTCCTACGAGCAGTACTTC.

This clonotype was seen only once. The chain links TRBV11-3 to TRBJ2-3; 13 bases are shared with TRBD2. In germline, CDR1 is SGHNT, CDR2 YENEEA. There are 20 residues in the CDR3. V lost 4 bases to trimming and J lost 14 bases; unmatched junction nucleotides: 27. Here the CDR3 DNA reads TGTGCCAGCAGCTCCCTTAAGCGTACTAGCGGGAGGGACCTCCCCAGAGACGCGTATTTT. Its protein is CASSSLKRTSGRDLPRDAYF.

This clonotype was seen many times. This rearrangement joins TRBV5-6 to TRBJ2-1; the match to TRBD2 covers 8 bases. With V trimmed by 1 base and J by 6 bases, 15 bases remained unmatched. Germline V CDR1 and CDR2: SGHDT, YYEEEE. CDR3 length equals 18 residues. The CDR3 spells CASSLSSLAGGAGNEQFF. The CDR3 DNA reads TGTGCCAGCAGCTTGTCTTCACTGGCGGGAGGTGCAGGCAATGAGCAGTTCTTC. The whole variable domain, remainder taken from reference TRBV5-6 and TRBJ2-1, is DAGVTQSPTHLIKTRGQQVTLRCSPKSGHDTVSWYQQALGQGPQFIFQYYEEEERQRGNFPDRFSGHQFPNYSSELNVNALLLGDSALYLCASSLSSLAGGAGNEQFFGPGTRLTVL.

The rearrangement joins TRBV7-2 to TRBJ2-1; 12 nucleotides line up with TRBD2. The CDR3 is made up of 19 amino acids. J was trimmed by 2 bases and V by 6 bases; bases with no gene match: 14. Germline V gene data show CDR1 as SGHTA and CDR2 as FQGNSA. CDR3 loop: CASRLSLAGGPGAYNEQFF. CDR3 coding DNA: TGTGCCAGCAGACTATCCCTAGCGGGAGGGCCTGGCGCCTACAATGAGCAGTTCTTC.

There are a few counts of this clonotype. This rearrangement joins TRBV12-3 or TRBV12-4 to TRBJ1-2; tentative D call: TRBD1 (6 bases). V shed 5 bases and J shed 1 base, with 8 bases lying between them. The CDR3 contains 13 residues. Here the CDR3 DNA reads TGTGCCAGCAGTACCAGGGGTAACTATGGCTACACCTTC. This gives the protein CASSTRGNYGYTF.

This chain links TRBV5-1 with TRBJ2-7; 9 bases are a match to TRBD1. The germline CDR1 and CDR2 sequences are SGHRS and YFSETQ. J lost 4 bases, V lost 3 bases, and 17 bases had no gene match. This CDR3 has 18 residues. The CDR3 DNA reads TGCGCCAGCAGCTCGGTCCCGGGACAGGGCGCTTTAAGGTACGAGCAGTACTTC. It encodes CASSSVPGQGALRYEQYF.